These 20 T cell receptor beta chains originate from one sample sequenced in a study of ipilimumab plus nivolumab after autologous stem cell transplantation. Libraries were prepared by immunoSEQ multiplex PCR; TCRdb keeps only in-frame clonotypes and omits some of them. Here the sample spans fewer than 25,000 clones, 81% being singletons. Sequenced material: PBMCs, taken in a trial of ipilimumab plus nivolumab as post-transplant consolidation. The source is a male donor with diffuse large B-cell lymphoma.

This chain uses TRBV2 with TRBJ1-1; D is unresolved. The CDR3 is made up of 14 amino acids. Between the trimmed V and J ends, which lost 4 bases and 5 bases, there was a span of 14 bases. Germline V gives CDR1 SNHLY, CDR2 FYNNEI. The CDR3 region is CASSVAPLGTEAFF. CDR3 in DNA: TGTGCCAGCAGTGTGGCTCCCTTGGGGACTGAAGCTTTCTTT.

The J gene is TRBJ1-2, the V gene TRBV29-1; 7 positions agree with TRBD1. Germline-derived CDR1 and CDR2 are SQVTM and ANQGSEA. The V and J ends lost 7 bases and 1 base, in that order; junction bases with no gene match: 9. The CDR3 extends over 14 amino acids. The chain's CDR3 is CSAGPDRSNYGYTF. The CDR3 DNA reads TGCAGCGCGGGCCCGGACAGGAGTAACTATGGCTACACCTTC.

Here the CDR3 DNA reads TGTGCCAGCAGCCGATCCGGAGTAAATGGAAACACCATATATTTT. As protein: CASSRSGVNGNTIYF. The chain is built from TRBV6-5 and TRBJ1-3; D gene unclear. The CDR3 consists of 15 residues. V lost 6 bases and J lost 3, with 15 bases in between. CDR1 MNHEY and CDR2 SVGAGI come from the germline V gene.

The rearrangement uses TRBV2 and TRBJ1-4; D is uncertain. Trimming removed 8 bases from V and 0 bases from J, with 7 bases in between. The CDR3 contains 13 residues. Germline lookup yields CDR1 SNHLY and CDR2 FYNNEI. CDR3 in amino acids: CASSRATNEKLFF. CDR3 DNA sequence: TGTGCCAGCTCTAGAGCAACTAATGAAAAACTGTTTTTT.

This chain uses TRBV4-2 with TRBJ2-2; 8 nucleotides match TRBD1. The ends lost 2 bases at V and 2 bases at J; junction bases unmatched: 7. The CDR3 loop spans 17 amino acids. Germline V gene sequence: CDR1 LGHNA, CDR2 YNFKEQ. In nucleotides, the CDR3 is TGTGCCAGCAGCCAACGAAGACAGGGGCGAAACACCGGGGAGCTGTTTTTT. Residues: CASSQRRQGRNTGELFF.

The rearrangement joins TRBV30 to TRBJ1-3; D is perhaps TRBD1 (5 bases). Germline values: CDR1 GTSNPN, CDR2 SVGIG (reference sequence). V lost 8 bases and J lost 4, with 18 bases in between. CDR3 length equals 14 residues. In DNA form, the CDR3 reads TGTGCCGCCGGGGGTTCCCTCTCCGGAAACACCATATATTTT. Translated, it gives CAAGGSLSGNTIYF.

V and J are TRBV11-2 and TRBJ2-3; no firm D call. Per germline, CDR1 SGHAT and CDR2 FQNNGV. Trimming shortened V by 4 bases and J by 6 bases, and 20 bases separated the two germline ends. There are 16 residues in the CDR3. As DNA, the CDR3 is TGTGCCAGCAGCTCCAACCTTCATCTTCCATGGGATACGCAGTATTTT. Encoded protein: CASSSNLHLPWDTQYF.

The rearrangement uses TRBV6-1 and TRBJ2-5; D perhaps matches TRBD2 (5 bases). Per the germline V gene, CDR1 is MNHNS and CDR2 is SASEGT. Deletions cut 2 bases from V and 4 bases from J, with 17 bases between. The length of the CDR3 is 16 residues. The CDR3 nucleotides are TGTGCCAGCAGTGAACGGAGGACCGCCACCACAGAGACCCAGTACTTC. Residues: CASSERRTATTETQYF.

The rearrangement joins TRBV4-2 to TRBJ2-2, with 10 bases that match TRBD2. The CDR3 is 14 amino acids. Trimming cost V 6 bases and J 6 bases; bases outside gene matches: 4. Germline CDR1 reads LGHNA; CDR2 reads YNFKEQ. CDR3 bases: TGTGCCAGCAGGGCTAGCGGGGGAGCCGGGGAGCTGTTTTTT. Its translation: CASRASGGAGELFF.

The V gene is TRBV5-8, the J gene TRBJ2-1, with D possibly TRBD2 on 5 matching bases. Trimming pared 5 bases from V and 9 bases from J, leaving 18 bases between. The CDR3 totals 14 residues. In germline, CDR1 is SGHTS, CDR2 YDEGEE. The CDR3 here is CASRPKGRGPEQFF. DNA for the CDR3: TGTGCCAGCAGACCGAAAGGACGCGGGCCTGAGCAGTTCTTC.

The chain recombines TRBV6-1 with TRBJ2-7, with 11 positions matching TRBD1. This CDR3 contains 16 residues. The germline V gene has CDR1 MNHNS and CDR2 SASEGT. V trimming: 3 bases; J trimming: 4 bases; junction bases outside the gene matches: 8. DNA for the CDR3: TGTGCCAGCAGTGACTTAGGGACAGGGGGATCGTACGAGCAGTACTTC. Residues: CASSDLGTGGSYEQYF.

The chain joins TRBV7-9 to TRBJ2-1; D could derive from TRBD1 or TRBD2 (6 bases each). Germline values: CDR1 SEHNR, CDR2 FQNEAQ (reference sequence). Deletions cut 5 bases from V and 6 bases from J, with 14 bases between. The CDR3 has 14 residues. The CDR3 sequence: CASSQGGGRNEQFF. The CDR3 DNA follows: TGTGCCAGCAGCCAAGGAGGGGGGCGCAATGAGCAGTTCTTC.

The chain combines TRBV2 with TRBJ2-5; perhaps D is TRBD1 or TRBD2 (5 bases each). CDR1 is SNHLY, CDR2 FYNNEI, per germline. This CDR3 is built from 13 residues. Trimming left V 8 bases short and J 4 bases short, with 14 bases between. The CDR3 sequence: CASGGRVTETQYF. Here the CDR3 DNA reads TGTGCCAGCGGAGGCAGGGTCACAGAGACCCAGTACTTC.

The J gene is TRBJ1-1, the V gene TRBV27; D gene ambiguous. This CDR3 spans 14 amino acids. V was cut by 9 bases and J by 5 bases, with 19 bases left in between. The germline V gene has CDR1 MNHEY and CDR2 SMNVEV (reference sequence). The CDR3 protein is CASYFRMGGTEAFF. The CDR3 coding sequence is TGTGCCAGTTACTTTCGCATGGGAGGGACTGAAGCTTTCTTT.

V is TRBV7-9 and J is TRBJ2-5; tentatively, D is TRBD1 or TRBD2 (7 bases each). Trimming removed 6 bases at V and 3 bases at J, with 20 bases between. The CDR3 consists of 16 residues. The germline V gene encodes CDR1 SEHNR and CDR2 FQNEAQ (reference sequence). CDR3: CASSPIRGGAEETQYF. For the CDR3, the DNA is TGTGCCAGCAGTCCTATCAGGGGGGGCGCGGAAGAGACCCAGTACTTC.

The V call is TRBV11-1, the J call TRBJ2-7; TRBD1 agrees at 8 bases. Germline V gene sequence: CDR1 SGHAT, CDR2 FQDESV (reference sequence). With 5 bases clipped from V and 4 bases from J, the junction kept 4 bases outside the gene matches. CDR3 size: 13 residues. CDR3 coding DNA: TGTGCCAGCAGCACCGGGACAGGTTACGAGCAGTACTTC. This encodes CASSTGTGYEQYF.

V usage is TRBV12-5 and J usage is TRBJ1-2, with a weak D call TRBD1 (5 bases). CDR3 size: 14 residues. Trimming removed 7 bases from V and 3 bases from J, with 15 bases in between. CDR1 and CDR2 (germline): LGHNT, FRNRAP. The CDR3 nucleotides read TGTGCTAGTGCTCACGACGGGACTTACTATGGCTACACCTTC. Translating it yields CASAHDGTYYGYTF.

The V gene is TRBV5-1, the J gene TRBJ2-5; 9 nucleotides line up with TRBD1. The CDR3 runs to 15 residues. V trimming: 1 base; J trimming: 3 bases; junction bases outside the gene matches: 4. CDR1 and CDR2 (germline): SGHRS, YFSETQ. CDR3 in DNA: TGCGCCAGCAGCTTGACCGGGACAGGGAAAGAGACCCAGTACTTC. This translates into CASSLTGTGKETQYF. The full variable domain, with the rest looked up from reference TRBV5-1 and TRBJ2-5, is KAGVTQTPRYLIKTRGQQVTLSCSPISGHRSVSWYQQTPGQGLQFLFEYFSETQRNKGNFPGRFSGRQFSNSRSEMNVSTLELGDSALYLCASSLTGTGKETQYFGPGTRLLVL.

The chain is built from TRBV7-2 and TRBJ2-2, with a possible D match to TRBD1 (5 bases). The CDR3 spans 14 residues. Germline V gene lookup returns CDR1 SGHTA and CDR2 FQGNSA. V shed 2 bases and J shed 5 bases, with 9 bases lying between them. DNA for the CDR3: TGTGCCAGCAGCTTATCTGGGGCGACCGGGGAGCTGTTTTTT. Amino acid sequence: CASSLSGATGELFF.

The chain carries TRBV19 and TRBJ2-1, with D uncertain. Trimming removed 1 base from V and 5 bases from J, with 12 bases in between. Germline-derived CDR1 and CDR2 are LNHDA and SQIVND (reference sequence). This CDR3 contains 15 residues. The CDR3 reads CASSIGPLEHNEQFF. The CDR3 bases are TGTGCCAGTAGTATAGGACCCCTGGAACACAATGAGCAGTTCTTC.